The sequence of this T cell receptor (beta chain) was determined in a study of long-term antiretroviral therapy in people with HIV (dated by TCRdb to between 2021 and 2024). With regard to the full study: Collection of the earliest samples took place about a decade ahead of the 2015 WHO recommendation for immediate ART, at a time when ART was typically delayed until CD4 counts fell. Of the 30 participants with HIV, fewer than twelve were female. A retrospective serial study tested whether changes in peripheral blood TRB repertoire composition and diversity were associated with ART initiation and durable HIV suppression. The cohort contributed about 180 cryopreserved PBMC samples from about 33 adults with confirmed HIV infection, collected serially over a mean of approximately six years (range 1-12). No cross-contamination during QIAcube processing was seen in test extractions of a monoclonal T-cell line run alongside around 30 polyclonal samples.

Sequencing of the TRB variable region was done with the immunoSEQ hsTCRB v3.0 assay at survey level resolution. TRB sequencing targeted a depth of roughly 35,000-50,000 T-cell genomes per sample. Pooled TRB libraries were sequenced on an Illumina MiSeq with a v3 150-cycle kit. As for the original processing: Repertoire analysis was run in R within a reproducible Nextflow workflow that covered QC, data transformation and analysis. LymphoSeq2, an R package for exploring AIRR-Seq data, was used to implement the custom analyses. A handful of samples that yielded fewer than 5000 total TRB sequences were excluded, so that 150 to 200 HIV repertoires were analyzed. Among the roughly 200 retained HIV repertoires, 55 to 65 were collected before ART initiation and 120 to 140 were collected after ART initiation. Each repertoire was downsampled to 5000 TRB nucleotide sequences, and summary statistics were averaged across 100 downsampling iterations. TRB sequences were retained for analysis only if CDR3 regions of at least seven amino acids were present. A Shannon entropy-derived clonality score and the Gini coefficient were used to measure diversity. In the repertoire networks, any two of the top 5000 CDR3 amino acid sequences were linked whenever the two sequences differed by an edit distance of one. GLIPH2 predicted antigen specificity groups and MHC restriction for TRB CDR3 amino acid sequences. Known CMV, EBV, HIV or tissue antigen associations were flagged by matching CDR3 amino acid sequences against VDJdb and McPAS-TCR. Pre-ART, post-ART and control groups were compared with Wilcoxon signed-rank tests and Holm-Bonferroni correction. TCRdb took over this immuneACCESS table, retaining in-frame rearrangements with V and J assigned. Such tables are incomplete; in checked studies, under half of the missing clones stem from an unresolved V gene, and the remainder is unexplained. Clone size and the V and J calls come from that table; the DNA yielded D and trimming. This sample is represented by approximately 13,000 clones; over 65% of them were singletons. The top ten constitute around 21% of the sample.

From its cysteine to its phenylalanine, the CDR3 spans 13 amino acids. Left in the record is the CDR3 DNA by itself, 39 bases read in frame from the first base. The V and J ends are trimmed by 6 bases and 4 bases, leaving 12 bases between them. The germline V gene encodes CDR1 SGHDN and CDR2 FVKESK. Inclusion was restricted to participants for whom at least one PBMC sample before ART initiation and at least two post-ART samples were available. Treatment was received in the United States of America by all participants with HIV. Before DNA extraction, cryopreserved samples of about 0.9-11 million PBMC were thawed and then washed. At the time of the earliest PBMC sample, participants with HIV were aged between roughly 23 and 60 years. PBMC samples were contributed by each participant from 1-4 timepoints before ART initiation and 2-8 timepoints after ART initiation, with a median of 7 samples. Serial HIV viral load, CD4+ T-cell count, ART history and demographic data were obtained for every participant. Genomic DNA was extracted from unsorted PBMC with a Qiagen kit on a QIAcube, processed in batches of 12 samples.

Details on this clone: It has no known antigen specificity. Per-base quality was not reported, and no clone a single base away is much larger than it.

Overall study results and their limits: Limited PBMC availability meant only the TCR beta chain was sequenced, without alpha chain pairing. Starting ART was linked to a significant rise in TRB diversity, yet even with long-term ART the diversity remained significantly lower than in transplant donor controls. Because pre-ART samples had limited cell numbers, profiling was done on unsorted PBMC rather than on sorted CD4+ and CD8+ T cells. No data were available on ART adherence, viral resistance or therapy changes, limiting inferences about post-ART repertoire changes. Expanded TRB clones identified before ART initiation dominated the repertoire at all time points, although this dominance fluctuated and declined in many PLHIV after ART. The samples span the years 2004 to 2017, and the ART regimens used may be less effective than current regimens. HIV repertoires had narrower CDR3 length ranges than controls, and the network structure suggested an antigen-experienced repertoire that shifted only slightly toward naive after ART.

The clonotype originates from a man aged 40-50 years with HIV. The sequencing here drew on unsorted PBMCs, taken 1.3 years before starting antiretroviral therapy. The V and J genes are TRBV14 and TRBJ1-2, with TRBD1 as a weak D call on 5 bases. The DNA reads as follows: TGTGCCAGCAGTCCCTGGGGCGTCTATGGCTACACCTTC. It translates to CASSPWGVYGYTF.